This TCR beta chain was obtained from a study of metastatic and nonmetastatic thyroid tumors (dated by TCRdb to the early 2020s). General notes on the study: For patients with malignant and with benign thyroid disease, the researchers compared repertoires between peripheral blood samples and tumor or nodule tissue samples. Findings and caveats that apply to the study as a whole: In both blood and tumor samples, TCR beta diversity was reported to be significantly higher in malignant tumors than in benign nodules.

No patient had received any treatment before thyroid surgery. Patient clinical samples collected from about 2012 to 2019 were retrospectively analysed using T-cell receptor beta sequencing. Libraries came from PCR. Sequenced using an Illumina HiSeq 4000. High-throughput sequencing was used to profile the TCR beta-chain CDR3 region of every patient. In the original analysis: The researchers built a classifier to tell apart papillary thyroid cancer patients with distant metastasis, based on CDR3 differences among clinicopathological groups. The Shannon index was used to measure repertoire diversity, and the Morisita-Horn index was used to measure how similar tumor and blood repertoires were. The public reads were quality trimmed at Q25 with fastp and then assembled into clones with MiXCR by TCRdb, keeping productive beta chains. The authors' filters were not applied to this entry. Across this sample there are 65,000 to 70,000 clones, with 12% to 15% seen only once. Over 6.5% of the sample is held by the ten biggest clonotypes.

At the junction V is shortened by 6 bases and J by 5 bases; bases outside the gene matches: 9. Including cysteine and phenylalanine, the CDR3 has 15 amino acids. The kept DNA is CDR3 alone, 45 bases in frame from the first base. CDR1 and CDR2 are read off the germline V gene as SGHTA and FQGTGA. This clone appeared many times. No cognate antigen has been identified for it. Base qualities are not recorded, but no much larger clone differs from it by a single base. This clonotype was sampled from a male donor with papillary thyroid cancer or a benign thyroid nodule (not recorded which). Some clones in this sample may be carry-over from other donors' samples. The chain is made from TRBV7-3 and TRBJ2-5; 10 nucleotides in the junction match TRBD1. The sample comprised blood. The CDR3 loop reads CASSSTGTGVETQYF. Read as DNA, the sequence is TGTGCCAGCAGTTCCACCGGGACAGGGGTGGAGACCCAGTACTTC. With the portions outside the CDR3 filled from the reference TRBV7-3 and TRBJ2-5 genes, the complete variable region becomes GAGVSQTPSNKVTEKGKYVELRCDPISGHTALYWYRQSLGQGPEFLIYFQGTGAADDSGLPNDRFFAVRPEGSVSTLKIQRTERGDSAVYLCASSSTGTGVETQYFGPGTRLLVL.